Listed below are T cell receptor beta chains from one sample, sequenced in a study of shared clonotypes between healthy human individuals. Some clones are missing from TCRdb's copy, which holds only in-frame ones; the method was immunoSEQ multiplex PCR. The sample lists roughly 500,000 clones, over 60% seen once, with 10% to 15% in the top ten. Sample: PBMCs. Receptors were obtained from a middle-aged woman in good health. Some clones in this sample may be carry-over from other donors' samples. CDR3s include the opening cysteine and the closing phenylalanine or tryptophan. The D gene is left open where the match is weak. Some rows have no size entry. The others give once, few or many, or a class for an expanded clone.

clone_size	cdr3_length	v_call	j_call	d_call	cdr3_aa	cdr3_nt
-	14	TRBV19	TRBJ2-3	-	CASSRRSREDTQYF	TGTGCCAGTAGTAGACGCAGCAGGGAAGATACGCAGTATTTT
-	15	TRBV5-1	TRBJ1-1	-	CASSLDQGFGTEAFF	TGCGCCAGCAGCTTGGACCAGGGGTTTGGCACTGAAGCTTTCTTT
few	14	TRBV28	TRBJ1-2	TRBD1	CASSLWDRGLGYTF	TGTGCCAGCAGTCTTTGGGACAGGGGGCTCGGCTACACCTTC
few	16	TRBV5-8	TRBJ1-1	TRBD1	CASSLSLGTGRTEAFF	TGTGCCAGCAGCTTGAGTCTGGGGACAGGGAGGACTGAAGCTTTCTTT
-	14	TRBV5-1	TRBJ2-7	-	CASSLFSGSYEQYF	TGCGCCAGCAGCTTGTTCTCCGGAAGCTACGAGCAGTACTTC
-	16	TRBV6-1	TRBJ2-7	TRBD2	CAISESSYGGSSEQYF	TGTGCCATCAGTGAGTCGAGTTATGGCGGGAGTTCCGAGCAGTACTTC
-	19	TRBV4-1	TRBJ1-5	TRBD1	CASSQRTGIPYIGNQPQHF	TGCGCCAGCAGCCAAAGGACAGGGATTCCTTATATTGGCAATCAGCCCCAGCATTTT
-	16	TRBV28	TRBJ1-3	-	CASSSGGGTRGNTIYF	TGTGCCAGCAGTAGCGGGGGAGGGACGCGTGGAAACACCATATATTTT
few	15	TRBV2	TRBJ2-2	TRBD2	CASSGDRAGRGELFF	TGTGCCAGCAGCGGGGATCGAGCGGGAAGGGGGGAGCTGTTTTTT
-	15	TRBV7-3	TRBJ2-1	TRBD2	CASSLEVGLVYEQFF	TGTGCCAGCAGCTTAGAGGTTGGACTAGTCTATGAGCAGTTCTTC
few	19	TRBV4-3	TRBJ2-3	-	CASSQDRSGATEVTDTQYF	TGCGCCAGCAGCCAAGATCGGTCGGGAGCGACGGAGGTCACAGATACGCAGTATTTT
-	16	TRBV4-2	TRBJ2-7	-	CASSQETYSLTYEQYF	TGTGCCAGCAGCCAAGAGACTTATAGCCTGACCTACGAGCAGTACTTC
once	13	TRBV19	TRBJ1-3	-	CASSTGQGNTIYF	TGTGCCAGTAGTACCGGACAGGGAAACACCATATATTTT
-	14	TRBV7-8	TRBJ2-5	-	CASSLDRVQETQYF	TGTGCCAGCAGCTTAGACAGGGTCCAAGAGACCCAGTACTTC
-	16	TRBV7-6	TRBJ2-5	TRBD2	CASSLDAASGKETQYF	TGTGCCAGCAGCTTAGATGCGGCTAGCGGGAAAGAGACCCAGTACTTC
-	15	TRBV18	TRBJ2-2	TRBD1	CASSPRQGDTGELFF	TGTGCCAGCTCACCCCGACAGGGCGACACCGGGGAGCTGTTTTTT
few	15	TRBV28	TRBJ1-4	-	CASSLSWGLNGKLFF	TGTGCCAGCAGTTTGTCTTGGGGGCTAAACGGAAAACTGTTTTTT
-	13	TRBV10-3	TRBJ1-6	-	CAISREADSPLHF	TGTGCCATCAGTCGAGAAGCTGATTCACCCCTCCACTTT
-	14	TRBV7-2	TRBJ2-5	TRBD2	CASSPGGRQETQYF	TGTGCCAGCAGCCCGGGGGGTCGTCAAGAGACCCAGTACTTC
-	16	TRBV19	TRBJ2-5	TRBD2	CASTRTSGSGQETQYF	TGTGCCAGTACCCGGACTAGCGGGAGTGGACAAGAGACCCAGTACTTC
-	15	TRBV7-9	TRBJ2-5	TRBD2	CASSLEAGPSGTQYF	TGTGCCAGCAGCTTAGAAGCGGGACCCTCGGGGACCCAGTACTTC
-	13	TRBV6-5	TRBJ1-1	TRBD1	CASSTGEDTEAFF	TGTGCCAGTTCGACAGGGGAGGACACTGAAGCTTTCTTT
-	14	TRBV6-1	TRBJ1-4	-	CASGSGTVNEKLFF	TGTGCCAGCGGATCCGGGACGGTTAATGAAAAACTGTTTTTT
-	18	TRBV4-1	TRBJ2-2	TRBD2	CASSRGLAGGPWAGELFF	TGCGCCAGCAGCCGCGGACTAGCGGGAGGGCCTTGGGCCGGGGAGCTGTTTTTT
once	16	TRBV10-2	TRBJ2-1	TRBD2	CASSESLASGVNEQFF	TGCGCCAGCAGTGAGTCACTAGCGTCGGGTGTCAATGAGCAGTTCTTC
once	15	TRBV5-1	TRBJ2-5	-	CASSLARRAEETQYF	TGCGCCAGCAGCTTGGCCCGCAGGGCCGAGGAGACCCAGTACTTC
few	17	TRBV27	TRBJ2-1	TRBD1	CASSLSLFRDRANEQFF	TGTGCCAGCAGTTTATCGCTGTTCCGGGACAGGGCCAATGAGCAGTTCTTC
few	11	TRBV29-1	TRBJ2-7	TRBD1	CSIGTAYEQYF	TGCAGCATCGGGACAGCCTACGAGCAGTACTTC
-	14	TRBV18	TRBJ1-1	-	CASSRIGGSDEAFF	TGTGCCAGCTCACGCATAGGGGGTTCGGATGAAGCTTTCTTT